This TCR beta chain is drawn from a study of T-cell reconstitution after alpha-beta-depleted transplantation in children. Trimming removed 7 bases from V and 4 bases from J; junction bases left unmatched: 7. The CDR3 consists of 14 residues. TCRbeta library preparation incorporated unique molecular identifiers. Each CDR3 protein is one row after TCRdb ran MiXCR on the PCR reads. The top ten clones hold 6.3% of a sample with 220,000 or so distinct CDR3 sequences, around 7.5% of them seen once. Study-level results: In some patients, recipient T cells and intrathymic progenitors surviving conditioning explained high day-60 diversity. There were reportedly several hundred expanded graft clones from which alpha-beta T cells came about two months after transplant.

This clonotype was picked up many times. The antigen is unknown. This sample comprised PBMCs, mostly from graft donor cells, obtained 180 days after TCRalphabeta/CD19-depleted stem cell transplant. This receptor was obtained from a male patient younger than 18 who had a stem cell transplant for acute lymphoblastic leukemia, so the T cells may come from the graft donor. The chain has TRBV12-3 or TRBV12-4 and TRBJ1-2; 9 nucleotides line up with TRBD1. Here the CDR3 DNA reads TGTGCCAGCACCTCCGACAGGGGGACCTATGGCTACACCTTC. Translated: CASTSDRGTYGYTF.